One and the same sample provided the 15 T cell receptor beta chains below, sequenced in a study of T-cell memory formation after mild COVID-19. TCRdb re-analysed the 5' RACE reads in MiXCR, keeping a single row per CDR3 protein. Of around 200,000 distinct CDR3 sequences listed, roughly 30% were seen once; the top ten hold 11%. Sequenced sample: PBMCs or a T cell subset sorted from them (not recorded which). Receptor source: an adult woman who had mild COVID-19 (a few samples of this study predate the infection). Cell type and time point are not known.

The V call is TRBV6-5, the J call TRBJ2-7, with D maybe TRBD1 (5 bases). The CDR3 length is 13 residues. V lost 5 bases, J lost 6 bases, and 14 bases lay in between. Looked up from germline, CDR1 is MNHEY and CDR2 is SVGAGI. The DNA of the CDR3 is TGTGCCAGCAGTAGGGGCAGTTTGGGCGAGCAGTACTTC. It yields the protein CASSRGSLGEQYF.

The V and J genes are TRBV11-3 and TRBJ2-1, with D possibly TRBD1 on 6 matching bases. CDR3 length: 15 residues. With 5 bases removed from V and 5 bases from J, the gap between germline ends came to 16 bases. Germline V gene sequence: CDR1 SGHNT, CDR2 YENEEA. The CDR3 DNA reads TGTGCCAGCAGCAATACCGGGACAACCAACAATGAGCAGTTCTTC. Translating gives CASSNTGTTNNEQFF.

This clonotype showed up many times. The chain recombines TRBV7-8 with TRBJ2-1; 10 positions match TRBD2. Germline CDR1 reads SGHVS; CDR2 reads FQNEAQ. There are 18 residues in the CDR3. The V and J ends lost 4 bases and 1 base, in that order; junction bases with no gene match: 10. CDR3 protein: CASSSLAGAALSYNEQFF. CDR3 coding DNA: TGTGCCAGCAGCTCCCTAGCGGGGGCCGCACTTTCCTACAATGAGCAGTTCTTC.

The chain carries TRBV12-3 or TRBV12-4 and TRBJ2-1, with 16 bases identical to TRBD2. This CDR3 has 17 residues. V trimming: 6 bases; J trimming: 9 bases; junction bases outside the gene matches: 11. The CDR3 bases are TGTGCCAGCAGCAGAACCGGGACTAGCGGGGGGGCAGGTGAGCAGTTCTTC. As protein: CASSRTGTSGGAGEQFF.

The gene calls are TRBV19 and TRBJ2-1, with D possibly matching TRBD2 (6 bases). Trimming shortened V by 6 bases and J by 8 bases, and 17 bases separated the two germline ends. The CDR3 is made up of 14 amino acids. Germline loops: CDR1 LNHDA, CDR2 SQIVND (reference sequence). The CDR3 DNA reads as TGTGCCAGTAGAGACCTAGCGCTAGGCGATGAGCAGTTCTTC. Translated, it gives CASRDLALGDEQFF.

The chain is built from TRBV9 and TRBJ2-1, with 8 nucleotides matching TRBD2. V dropped 3 bases and J dropped 9; count of bases not matched to a gene: 14. This CDR3 has 16 residues. The germline gives CDR1 SGDLS, CDR2 YYNGEE. CDR3 protein: CASSADGFSGDGEQFF. The CDR3, as DNA: TGTGCCAGCAGCGCCGACGGATTTAGCGGGGACGGTGAGCAGTTCTTC.

The chain recombines TRBV5-1 with TRBJ2-1; 7 nucleotides line up with TRBD2. J was trimmed by 9 bases and V by 0 bases; bases with no gene match: 3. Per the germline V gene, CDR1 is SGHRS and CDR2 is YFSETQ. This CDR3 is built from 13 residues. CDR3 sequence: CASSLVAGVEQFF. CDR3 in DNA: TGCGCCAGCAGCTTGGTCGCGGGAGTTGAGCAGTTCTTC. Supplemented by reference TRBV5-1 and TRBJ2-1, the full variable domain reads KAGVTQTPRYLIKTRGQQVTLSCSPISGHRSVSWYQQTPGQGLQFLFEYFSETQRNKGNFPGRFSGRQFSNSRSEMNVSTLELGDSALYLCASSLVAGVEQFFGPGTRLTVL.

The sample holds a few counts of this clonotype. This rearrangement joins TRBV29-1 to TRBJ1-2; TRBD1 matches 11 bases. The CDR3 has 17 residues. V lost 5 bases, J lost 0 bases, and 11 bases stayed unmatched. CDR1 SQVTM and CDR2 ANQGSEA come from the germline V gene. CDR3 in DNA: TGCAGCGTTCTACAGTGGACAGGGGGCAAAGCTAACTATGGCTACACCTTC. This encodes CSVLQWTGGKANYGYTF.

The table lists this clonotype with many counts. This chain links TRBV6-5 with TRBJ2-3, with a weak D call TRBD1 (6 bases). V lost 4 bases to trimming and J lost 2 bases, with 13 bases between them. The CDR3 loop spans 15 amino acids. In germline, CDR1 is MNHEY, CDR2 SVGAGI. The CDR3 bases are TGTGCCAGCAGTTCCCGGAACAGGGCCACAGATACGCAGTATTTT. The encoded protein is CASSSRNRATDTQYF.

The gene calls are TRBV5-1 and TRBJ2-3; TRBD2 matches at 15 bases. The CDR3 has 21 residues. After removal of 4 bases from V and 0 bases from J, the junction contained 15 bases not matched to a gene. CDR1 and CDR2 from the germline V gene are SGHRS and YFSETQ. Here the CDR3 DNA reads TGCGCCAGCAGCCCATGGGGACTAGCGGGGGGAACCCGAACTAGCACAGATACGCAGTATTTT. Its protein product is CASSPWGLAGGTRTSTDTQYF.

In this sample, this clonotype turned up a few times. The gene calls are TRBV29-1 and TRBJ2-1; weak D call: TRBD2 (6 bases). The V gene's germline CDR1 is SQVTM and CDR2 ANQGSEA. The V end was cut by 5 bases, the J end by 0 bases, with 20 bases between. This CDR3 spans 17 amino acids. The CDR3 here is CSVHRGTSYFSYNEQFF. CDR3 DNA: TGCAGCGTTCACCGGGGGACCTCTTATTTCTCCTACAATGAGCAGTTCTTC.

This clonotype was detected a few times. The rearrangement uses TRBV9 and TRBJ1-6; maybe TRBD1 (6 bases). V lost 0 bases, J lost 7 bases, and 8 bases lay in between. Germline values: CDR1 SGDLS, CDR2 YYNGEE. This CDR3 has 14 residues. DNA for the CDR3: TGTGCCAGCAGCGTAGCTGGGGGCAATTCACCCCTCCACTTT. Translation gives CASSVAGGNSPLHF.

In this sample, this clonotype turned up once. The chain uses TRBV2 and TRBJ1-1; a possible D gene is TRBD1 (6 bases). The CDR3 has 12 residues. The germline V and J ends were trimmed by 4 bases and 4 bases, with 7 bases remaining between them. Germline CDR1 SNHLY, CDR2 FYNNEI. The CDR3 spells CASSVQGTEAFF. CDR3 coding DNA: TGTGCCAGCAGTGTACAGGGCACTGAAGCTTTCTTT. The full variable domain, its missing parts supplied by reference TRBV2 and TRBJ1-1, is EPEVTQTPSHQVTQMGQEVILRCVPISNHLYFYWYRQILGQKVEFLVSFYNNEISEKSEIFDDQFSVERPDGSNFTLKIRSTKLEDSAMYFCASSVQGTEAFFGQGTRLTVV.

The chain uses TRBV6-5 and TRBJ2-5; D uncertain. The CDR3 consists of 15 residues. V was trimmed by 7 bases and J by 0 bases, leaving 15 bases between them. CDR1 MNHEY and CDR2 SVGAGI come from the germline V gene. Written as DNA, the CDR3 is TGTGCCAGCACCCTCCCTCGACTCCACCAAGAGACCCAGTACTTC. Protein: CASTLPRLHQETQYF.

This chain links TRBV15 with TRBJ2-1, with TRBD2 matching over 16 bases. This CDR3 comprises 20 residues. V was clipped by 0 bases and J by 0 bases; unmatched bases: 5. Looked up from germline, CDR1 is LNHNV and CDR2 is YYDKDF (reference sequence). The CDR3 here is CATSRDGTSGRGSSYNEQFF. The CDR3 bases are TGTGCCACCAGCAGAGATGGGACTAGCGGGAGGGGGAGCTCCTACAATGAGCAGTTCTTC.